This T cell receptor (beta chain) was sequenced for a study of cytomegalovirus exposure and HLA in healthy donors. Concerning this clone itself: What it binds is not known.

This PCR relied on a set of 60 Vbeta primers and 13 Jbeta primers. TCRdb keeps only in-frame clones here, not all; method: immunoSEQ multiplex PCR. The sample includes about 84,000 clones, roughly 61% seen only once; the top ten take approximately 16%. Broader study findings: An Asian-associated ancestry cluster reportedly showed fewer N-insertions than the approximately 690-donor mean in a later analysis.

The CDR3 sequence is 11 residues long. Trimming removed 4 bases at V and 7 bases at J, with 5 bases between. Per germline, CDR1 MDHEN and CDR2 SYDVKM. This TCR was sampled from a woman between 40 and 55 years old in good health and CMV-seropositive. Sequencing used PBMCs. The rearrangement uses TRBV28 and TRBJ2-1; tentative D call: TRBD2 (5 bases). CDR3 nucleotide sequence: TGTGCCAGCAGTTCGGGAAATGAGCAGTTCTTC. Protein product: CASSSGNEQFF.